The 8 T cell receptor beta chains below all came from one sample that was sequenced in a study of CD8 T cells in Susac syndrome. Reverse transcription of roughly 0.45 to 1 ug RNA used random hexamers. TCRdb recomputed calls from the immunoSEQ multiplex PCR reads with MiXCR, one row per CDR3 protein. This sample has approximately 190,000 distinct CDR3 sequences, with roughly 95% found just once. Material: CD4+ T cells from PBMCs. The receptors here all came from a human donor with Susac syndrome.

The chain is built from TRBV25-1 and TRBJ1-4; D is unresolved. V shed 6 bases and J shed 0 bases, with 14 bases lying between them. CDR3 length: 16 amino acids. Germline CDR1 is MGHDK and CDR2 is SYGVNS. The CDR3 reads CASRAGVTSTNEKLFF. Written as DNA, the CDR3 is TGTGCCAGCAGGGCAGGCGTAACGTCAACTAATGAAAAACTGTTTTTT.

This clonotype showed up just once. The gene calls are TRBV29-1 and TRBJ2-1; TRBD2 matches at 7 bases. Losses at the gene ends were 6 bases for V and 0 bases for J; bases not matched to a gene: 8. Germline-derived CDR1 and CDR2 are SQVTM and ANQGSEA. The CDR3 runs 15 residues. The CDR3 region has the DNA TGCAGCGTACCTCCCGGGGGGAGCTCCTACAATGAGCAGTTCTTC. Translating gives CSVPPGGSSYNEQFF.

The gene calls are TRBV29-1 and TRBJ2-1; 9 bases are shared with TRBD2. The trim removed 7 bases at V and 12 bases at J, leaving 16 bases unmatched. The CDR3 contains 14 residues. CDR1 SQVTM and CDR2 ANQGSEA come from the germline V gene. CDR3 region: CSGSPSGVLPLQFF. CDR3 bases: TGCAGCGGGAGCCCTAGCGGGGTTTTACCGTTGCAGTTCTTC.

This clonotype is a singleton in its sample. The chain links TRBV29-1 to TRBJ1-1; 10 bases align to TRBD1. The V gene's germline CDR1 is SQVTM and CDR2 ANQGSEA. Trimming cost V 7 bases and J 2 bases; bases outside gene matches: 13. The CDR3 runs to 16 residues. In DNA form, the CDR3 reads TGCAGCGCCGACGGGACAGGGGAAGGGGTAAACACTGAAGCTTTCTTT. Its translation: CSADGTGEGVNTEAFF.

The chain carries TRBV29-1 and TRBJ1-5; a possible D gene is TRBD1 (6 bases). Germline loops: CDR1 SQVTM, CDR2 ANQGSEA. Trimming removed 4 bases at V and 6 bases at J, with 13 bases between. CDR3 length equals 13 residues. This CDR3 is CSVAGGEAQPQHF. As DNA, the CDR3 is TGCAGCGTTGCCGGGGGCGAGGCTCAGCCCCAGCATTTT. The variable domain in full, completed from reference TRBV29-1 and TRBJ1-5, reads SAVISQKPSRDICQRGTSLTIQCQVDSQVTMMFWYRQQPGQSLTLIATANQGSEATYESGFVIDKFPISRPNLTFSTLTVSNMSPEDSSIYLCSVAGGEAQPQHFGDGTRLSIL.

The gene calls are TRBV20-1 and TRBJ2-7; 7 positions match TRBD1. CDR3 length: 12 amino acids. The V gene end was trimmed by 5 bases and the J gene end by 3 bases; junction bases not matched to a gene: 4. Germline V gene lookup returns CDR1 DFQATT and CDR2 SNEGSKA (reference sequence). CDR3 sequence: CSALQGVYEQYF. In nucleotides, the CDR3 is TGCAGTGCTCTTCAGGGGGTCTACGAGCAGTACTTC.

The chain links TRBV15 to TRBJ2-2; D perhaps matches TRBD2 (5 bases). The CDR3 is made up of 16 amino acids. The germline V gene has CDR1 LNHNV and CDR2 YYDKDF (reference sequence). V dropped 1 base and J dropped 1 base, with 10 bases sitting between them. The CDR3 DNA follows: TGTGCCACCAGCAGAGTCGGCGGACTGAACACCGGGGAGCTGTTTTTT. Translated, it gives CATSRVGGLNTGELFF. The whole variable domain, filled in from reference TRBV15 and TRBJ2-2, reads DAMVIQNPRYQVTQFGKPVTLSCSQTLNHNVMYWYQQKSSQAPKLLFHYYDKDFNNEADTPDNFQSRRPNTSFCFLDIRSPGLGDTAMYLCATSRVGGLNTGELFFGEGSRLTVL.

This sequence joins TRBV9 and TRBJ2-2; the D is unclear. CDR1 SGDLS and CDR2 YYNGEE come from the germline V gene. V dropped 2 bases and J dropped 0 bases, with 11 bases sitting between them. CDR3 length: 16 residues. The CDR3 here is CASSVRSDSNTGELFF. The CDR3 region has the DNA TGTGCCAGCAGCGTTCGTTCAGACTCGAACACCGGGGAGCTGTTTTTT.